The 14 T cell receptor beta chains listed next were all sequenced from one sample in a study of CD8+ T cells in alopecia areata. After isolation, RNA underwent reverse transcription to generate cDNA as the sequencing template. The method was immunoSEQ multiplex PCR; TCRdb's version includes in-frame clones alone and lacks a portion of them. The profile covers 150,000 or so clones, with less than 65% appearing a single time and around 19% taken by the ten largest. The sample here was CD8+ T cells sorted from blood, taken at week 0. The receptors here all came from a human donor with alopecia areata.

This CDR3 is CASSPSRRIYGYTF. CDR3 bases: TGTGCCAGCAGTCCCTCTCGGCGGATCTATGGCTACACCTTC. This rearrangement joins TRBV28 to TRBJ1-2; D gene unclear. The CDR3 covers 14 residues. The germline gives CDR1 MDHEN, CDR2 SYDVKM. Trimming took off 5 bases at V and 4 bases at J, with 14 bases between the two ends.

The rearrangement uses TRBV4-3 and TRBJ2-3; D is uncertain. Trimming left V 0 bases short and J 6 bases short, with 7 bases between. CDR1 and CDR2 (germline): LGHNA, YSLEER. This CDR3 spans 13 amino acids. CDR3 in DNA: TGCGCCAGCAGCCAAGATCAGTGGGATACGCAGTATTTT. This gives the protein CASSQDQWDTQYF.

V and J are TRBV30 and TRBJ1-2; D is unclear. The CDR3 sequence is 12 residues long. V was cut by 2 bases and J by 8 bases, with 12 bases left in between. Germline V CDR1 and CDR2: GTSNPN, SVGIG (reference sequence). In nucleotides, the CDR3 is TGTGCCTGGAGTCGGGAAGCTGGCGGCTACACCTTC. Translation: CAWSREAGGYTF.

This chain connects TRBV30 to TRBJ2-7, with D possibly TRBD2 on 7 matching bases. Germline loops: CDR1 GTSNPN, CDR2 SVGIG (reference sequence). V was shortened by 3 bases and J by 7 bases, with 16 bases between the two germline ends. The CDR3 runs 13 residues. The CDR3: CAWRTSEGGEQYF. DNA for the CDR3: TGTGCCTGGAGGACCTCGGAGGGGGGGGAGCAGTACTTC.

The J gene is TRBJ1-1, the V gene TRBV29-1; no definite D call. The CDR3 extends over 13 amino acids. With 1 base removed from V and 3 bases from J, the gap between germline ends came to 9 bases. Per germline, CDR1 SQVTM and CDR2 ANQGSEA. In DNA, the CDR3 is TGCAGCGTTGAAGCGGGAATAGACACTGAAGCTTTCTTT. As protein: CSVEAGIDTEAFF.

The chain links TRBV11-2 to TRBJ2-1; the D gene is possibly TRBD2 (5 bases). This CDR3 has 12 residues. V lost 4 bases, J lost 8 bases, and 9 bases lay in between. CDR1 is SGHAT and CDR2 is FQNNGV in the germline V gene. The CDR3 sequence is CASSSLADEQFF. The CDR3 nucleotides read TGTGCCAGCAGCTCTCTAGCAGATGAGCAGTTCTTC.

The chain joins TRBV15 to TRBJ1-5, with TRBD1 matching 7 bases. The length of the CDR3 is 13 residues. V dropped 3 bases and J dropped 7; count of bases not matched to a gene: 3. In germline, CDR1 is LNHNV, CDR2 YYDKDF (reference sequence). CDR3 residues: CATSRTGTQPQHF. The CDR3 DNA reads as TGTGCCACCAGCAGGACAGGGACACAGCCCCAGCATTTT.

The count of this clone is one. V is TRBV27 and J is TRBJ1-2, with TRBD1 matching 9 bases. The germline gives CDR1 MNHEY, CDR2 SMNVEV (reference sequence). The CDR3 sequence is 13 residues long. The trim removed 5 bases at V and 8 bases at J, leaving 6 bases unmatched. The CDR3 region is CASSEQGADGYTF. The CDR3 DNA reads TGTGCCAGCAGTGAACAGGGGGCGGACGGCTACACCTTC.

This chain joins TRBV29-1 and TRBJ2-2; D may be TRBD2 (6 bases). Trimming stripped 4 bases from V and 7 bases from J, with 13 bases between. Germline loops: CDR1 SQVTM, CDR2 ANQGSEA. This CDR3 has 13 amino acids. The CDR3 bases are TGCAGCGTTGTCCTCGCGGGGAGCGGGGAGCTGTTTTTT. It yields the protein CSVVLAGSGELFF.

This clone was seen at least ten times. This chain links TRBV7-3 with TRBJ2-3, with D uncertain. The V end lost 5 bases, the J end lost 6 bases, and 21 bases lay between the germline ends. The CDR3 loop spans 16 amino acids. The V gene's germline CDR1 is SGHTA and CDR2 FQGTGA. The CDR3 loop is CASSPVRLDLGDTQYF. CDR3 nucleotides: TGTGCCAGCAGCCCCGTTCGGCTGGACCTGGGGGATACGCAGTATTTT.

There are a few counts of this clone. The chain couples TRBV7-8 to TRBJ2-1, with TRBD2 identical over 9 bases. The CDR3 totals 14 residues. Germline V gene data show CDR1 as SGHVS and CDR2 as FQNEAQ. J lost 0 bases, V lost 9 bases, and 3 bases had no gene match. As DNA, the CDR3 is TGTGCCAGTCAAGCGGGGGGCTCCTACAATGAGCAGTTCTTC. This gives the protein CASQAGGSYNEQFF.

This clone was detected only a few times. J is TRBJ2-7 and V is TRBV7-2; a possible D gene is TRBD2 (6 bases). Trimming left V 5 bases short and J 4 bases short, with 18 bases between. Germline V gene sequence: CDR1 SGHTA, CDR2 FQGNSA. This CDR3 has 15 residues. In DNA, the CDR3 is TGTGCCAGCAGCCCAGAGGAGGGGCGCACTTACGAGCAGTACTTC. This encodes CASSPEEGRTYEQYF.

As to this clone: This clone may be a read error of a much larger clone one base away. The V gene is TRBV6-6, the J gene TRBJ2-1; 16 bases align to TRBD2. Trimming at V came to 5 bases and at J to 6 bases, leaving 1 base not matched to a gene. Germline assignment: CDR1 MNHNY and CDR2 SVGAGI (reference sequence). This CDR3 has 15 residues. Here the CDR3 DNA reads TGTGCCAGCAGTGGGACTAGCGGGGGGGCCAATGAGCAGTTCTTC. Its protein is CASSGTSGGANEQFF.

As concerns this clone: One end of the junction varies from germline; a read error may be responsible. This rearrangement joins TRBV2 to TRBJ2-3, with 9 bases fitting TRBD1. Germline CDR1 is SNHLY and CDR2 is FYNNEI. The CDR3 runs to 14 residues. Here the CDR3 reads CASSENLAAQGASF. The DNA for the CDR3 is TGTGCCAGCAGTGAAAATCTAGCGGCACAGGGGGCGTCCTTT.